The source of this T cell receptor (beta chain) is a study of blood T cells in healthy people across ages (dated by TCRdb to 2013 to 2016). With respect to the entire study: In model experiments, template switching captured roughly one uniquely barcoded TCR beta cDNA molecule for every two T cells. Using the same blood draw, the study looked at two additional independent replicas of 1 million unique cDNA reads for two donors, one aged 18 to 30 and the other aged 80 or older. The donors were split into four age groups: young (average about 16 years), middle-aged (nearly 40), aged (over 55) and long-lived (roughly 80). Donors of different ages were randomly distributed across sequencing lanes to avoid experimental bias. To track age-related changes in TCR beta repertoire diversity, the study relied on deep sequencing normalized with unique cDNA molecular identifiers. Overall results and qualifications from the work: Bulk unsorted PBMC profiling prevented conclusive comparison of naive and antigen-experienced compartments. Compared with the aged group, the long-lived group had more naive CD4+ T cells, fewer expanded clones and increased TCR diversity, a pattern suggesting age selection. The percentage of naive T cells measured by flow cytometry correlated strongly with observed TCR beta diversity. Estimates of total diversity from one million sequenced T cells were regarded as lower bounds and underestimates. As age increased, observed TCR beta diversity per million T cells dropped in a roughly linear way, and a significant reduction was already evident by age 40. Because donor CMV infection status was unknown, age-related changes in expanded clonotypes were potentially confounded.

The CDR3 contains 15 residues, cysteine and phenylalanine counted. Only CDR3 DNA is held: 45 bases, read in frame from base 1. V loses 5 bases, J loses 6 bases, and the germline ends lie 20 bases apart. From a lookup of the germline V gene, CDR1 and CDR2 are SGHVS and FNYEAQ. The 39 donors, aged about 6 to 100 years, were systemically healthy Caucasian individuals from Russia. Each donor gave ten milliliters of peripheral blood, drawn into EDTA-treated Vacutainer tubes. PBMCs were isolated by Ficoll-Paque density-gradient centrifugation, with at least 6.5 million obtained per sample. Total RNA was extracted from PBMCs with Trizol reagent, with at least 6 micrograms obtained per sample. For every donor, an aliquot of PBMCs went through flow cytometry to measure the percentages of naive CD45RAhigh/CD27high T cells. Library prep was done by 5' RACE. The sample was run on an Illumina HiSeq 2500. A second about 7 to 12 cycle PCR used a sample-barcoded 5' primer and a J-beta primer mix. Each TCR beta cDNA molecule received a unique molecular identifier from a template-switch 5' adaptor carrying 12 random nucleotides. At least 2.5 million CDR3-containing paired-end reads were obtained from each sample. First-strand cDNA was synthesized from all RNA with the Mint cDNA synthesis kit, primed by a TRBC-specific oligonucleotide. After uracil-DNA glycosylase treatment, a first 18-cycle PCR used universal primers M1SS and BC2_uni_R on all cDNA. Concerning the study's data processing: For normalization, 1 million high-quality reads were randomly selected from each sample, with every read carrying a distinct molecular identifier. Instead of being binned into consensus sequences, reads that shared molecular identifiers were thrown out. CDR3 identification, clonotype clustering and error correction used MiTCR with a Q25 quality threshold and the strictest error-elimination algorithm. A nonparametric unseen species model using Euler transformation provided a lower-bound estimate of total TCR beta diversity. TCRdb handled the public reads itself, with Q25 trimming in fastp and clone calling in MiXCR, and kept productive beta chains. Records with the same CDR3 protein are collapsed into one entry carrying the most frequent genes and DNA. These V and J calls are TCRdb output, not the study's own analysis. This sample gives 1.6 million or so distinct CDR3 sequences in total; about 31% of them show up just once. The ten largest make up around 11% of the sample.

Comment on this clonotype: Its recognized antigen is unknown. Base qualities are not recorded, but no much larger clone differs from it by a single base.

Sequencing was carried out using blood. This TCR came from a woman aged 25 to 45 in good health. The sequence joins TRBV7-6 to TRBJ2-7; the D gene cannot be resolved beyond TRBD1 or TRBD2, each matching 5 bases. The DNA sequence is as follows: TGTGCCAGCAGCCCTCCCGGGACCCGAACCTCCGAGCAGTACTTC. This sequence encodes CASSPPGTRTSEQYF.